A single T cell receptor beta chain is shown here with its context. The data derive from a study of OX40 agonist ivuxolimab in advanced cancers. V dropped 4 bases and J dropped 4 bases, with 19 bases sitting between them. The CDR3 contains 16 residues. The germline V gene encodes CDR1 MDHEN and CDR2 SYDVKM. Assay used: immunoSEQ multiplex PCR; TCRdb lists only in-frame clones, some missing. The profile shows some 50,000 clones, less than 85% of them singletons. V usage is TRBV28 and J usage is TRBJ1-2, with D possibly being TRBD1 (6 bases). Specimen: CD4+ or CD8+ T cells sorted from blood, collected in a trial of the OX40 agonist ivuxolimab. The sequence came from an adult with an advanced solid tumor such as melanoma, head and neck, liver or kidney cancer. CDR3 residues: CASSYESGGAIYGYTF. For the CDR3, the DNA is TGTGCCAGCAGTTACGAAAGCGGGGGCGCTATCTATGGCTACACCTTC.